Sequencing of this T cell receptor (beta chain) was carried out in a study of blood T cell repertoires in COVID-19. Method: immunoSEQ multiplex PCR; TCRdb's copy keeps in-frame clones and lacks some. Of fewer than 450,000 clones in the sample, about 90% are singletons; the top ten hold 0.6%. Per germline, CDR1 ENHRY and CDR2 SYGVKD. The trim removed 0 bases at V and 3 bases at J, leaving 4 bases unmatched. This CDR3 comprises 15 residues. Sequencing was performed on PBMCs or T cells enriched from blood (not recorded which). The V call is TRBV10-3, the J call TRBJ2-7; 8 bases fit TRBD2. This TCR derives from a man aged 18 to 35 who had recovered from COVID-19. CDR3 amino acids: CAISESGTSVYEQYF. The CDR3 DNA reads as TGTGCCATCAGTGAGTCGGGGACTAGTGTCTACGAGCAGTACTTC.